The entry below describes one T cell receptor (beta chain). The data belong to a study of blood T cells in healthy people across ages. Alongside a J-beta primer mix, a sample-barcoded 5' primer served in a second PCR lasting about 7 to 11 cycles. TCRdb fed the 5' RACE reads into MiXCR, producing one record per CDR3 protein. Found here are around 940,000 distinct CDR3 sequences, roughly 50% of them singletons; the top ten hold about 22%. CDR3 length: 12 amino acids. CDR1 is SGHKS and CDR2 is YYEKEE in the germline V gene (reference sequence). V dropped 6 bases and J dropped 5 bases, with 10 bases sitting between them.

Sequencing was performed on blood. The chain uses TRBV5-5 and TRBJ2-3, with a tentative D call TRBD2 (5 bases). The clonotype comes from a woman in her sixties or seventies in good health. The CDR3 DNA sequence: TGTGCCAGCAACCTACGGGAAGATACGCAGTATTTT. Its translation: CASNLREDTQYF.